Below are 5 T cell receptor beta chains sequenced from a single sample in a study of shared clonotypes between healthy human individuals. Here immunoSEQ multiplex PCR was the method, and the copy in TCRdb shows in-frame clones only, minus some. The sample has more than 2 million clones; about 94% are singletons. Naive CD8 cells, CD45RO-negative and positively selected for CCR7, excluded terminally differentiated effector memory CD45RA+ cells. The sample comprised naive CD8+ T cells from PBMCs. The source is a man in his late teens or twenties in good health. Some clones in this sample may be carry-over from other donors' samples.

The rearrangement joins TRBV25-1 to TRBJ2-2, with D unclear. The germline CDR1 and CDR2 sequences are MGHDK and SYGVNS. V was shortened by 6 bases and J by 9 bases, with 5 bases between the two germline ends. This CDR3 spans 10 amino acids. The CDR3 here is CASSGWELFF. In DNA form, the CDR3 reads TGTGCCAGCAGCGGGTGGGAGCTGTTTTTT.

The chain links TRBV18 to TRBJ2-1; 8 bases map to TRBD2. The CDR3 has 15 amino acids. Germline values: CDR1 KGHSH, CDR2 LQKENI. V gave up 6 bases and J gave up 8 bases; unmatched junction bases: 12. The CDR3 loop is CASSPAGAVLYEQFF. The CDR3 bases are TGTGCCAGCTCTCCAGCGGGAGCCGTACTATATGAGCAGTTCTTC.

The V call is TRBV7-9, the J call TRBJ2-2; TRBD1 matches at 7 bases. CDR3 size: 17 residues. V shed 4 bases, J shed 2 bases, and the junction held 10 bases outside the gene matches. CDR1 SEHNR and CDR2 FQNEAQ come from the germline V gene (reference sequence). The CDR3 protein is CASSSNTGTVNTGELFF. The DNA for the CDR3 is TGTGCCAGCAGCTCGAACACCGGGACAGTCAACACCGGGGAGCTGTTTTTT.

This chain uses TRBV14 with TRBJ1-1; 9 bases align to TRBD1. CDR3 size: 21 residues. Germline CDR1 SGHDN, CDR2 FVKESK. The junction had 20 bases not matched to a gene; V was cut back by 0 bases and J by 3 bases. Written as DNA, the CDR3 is TGTGCCAGCAGCCAAGATTCACCTCTGTTATACAACAGGGGGCTCGACACTGAAGCTTTCTTT. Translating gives CASSQDSPLLYNRGLDTEAFF.

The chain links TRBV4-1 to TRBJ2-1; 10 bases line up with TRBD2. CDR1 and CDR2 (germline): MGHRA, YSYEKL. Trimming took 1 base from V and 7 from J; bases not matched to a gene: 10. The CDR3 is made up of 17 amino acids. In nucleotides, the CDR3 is TGCGCCAGCAGCCAAGTTAAGCGGGAGGGCCTGTTGAATGAGCAGTTCTTC. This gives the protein CASSQVKREGLLNEQFF.